Described below is a single TCR beta chain sequence and its context. No antigen is known for it. These data belong to a study of early T cells in non-severe SARS-CoV-2 infection. Study results and limitations: Anti-spike CD8 responses were favored in VDJdb matching, and private and CD4 specificities were missed.

Individual cDNA molecules carried attached unique molecular identifiers. TCRdb re-called the 5' RACE reads with MiXCR, one entry per CDR3 protein. Among about 90,000 distinct CDR3 sequences listed, over 9.5% were seen once. V shed 2 bases and J shed 8 bases, with 29 bases lying between them. The length of the CDR3 is 19 residues. Germline values: CDR1 SGHTS, CDR2 YDEGEE. This specimen consisted of whole blood, obtained at baseline. The J gene is TRBJ2-1, the V gene TRBV5-8; D possibly corresponds to TRBD1 (11 bases). This receptor was obtained from an adult who was a healthcare worker with PCR-confirmed SARS-CoV-2 infection or an uninfected control (not recorded which). CDR3: CASSLKGQGAASGSHEQFF. CDR3 nucleotides: TGTGCCAGCAGCTTAAAAGGACAGGGGGCGGCTAGCGGGAGTCATGAGCAGTTCTTC.